This T cell receptor (beta chain) was sequenced for a study of beta chain features in type 1 diabetes. Across the whole study: No age, gender or cell yield differences were seen between patients and healthy donors.

Study-level results: TCRB CDR3s were moderately but significantly shorter in Type 1 diabetes patients in all four CD4+ subsets.

Every isolated RNA sample was fully reverse transcribed, so sequencing captured expressed TCRB transcripts. The data were produced by immunoSEQ multiplex PCR, yet TCRdb's version contains in-frame clones alone and is incomplete. The sample shows over 600,000 clones, around 12% of them seen only once. This clone was detected only a few times. Its cognate antigen is unknown. Germline CDR1 is SGHTA and CDR2 is FQGNSA. V was cut by 5 bases and J by 5 bases, with 10 bases left in between. CDR3 length: 13 residues. The receptor's source is a man aged 25 to 40 with type 1 diabetes. V and J are TRBV7-2 and TRBJ2-1; D remains unclear. Input material: naive CD4+ T cells from blood. The CDR3 DNA sequence: TGTGCCAGCAGCCTCCAACGGGACAATGAGCAGTTCTTC. The encoded protein is CASSLQRDNEQFF.